These T cell receptor beta chains were read from a single sample in a study of blood T cell repertoires in COVID-19. Libraries were prepared by immunoSEQ multiplex PCR; TCRdb keeps only in-frame clonotypes and omits some of them. The sample carries roughly 150,000 clones, around four fifths recorded once. Sequenced sample: peripheral blood. Receptors were obtained from a woman aged 80 or over with COVID-19, enrolled during active disease. Both conserved end residues are part of each CDR3. Each record gives: D gene, V gene, clone size, J gene, CDR3 DNA, CDR3 protein. The D gene is left open where the match is weak. A row's size may be missing; if present it is once, few, many or a size class.

>.|TRBV7-6|.|TRBJ1-3
TGTGCCAGCAGCTTAGTAGTGGGGAGCTCTGGAAACACCATATATTTT
CASSLVVGSSGNTIYF
>TRBD2|TRBV29-1|.|TRBJ2-5
TGCAGCGTTGGCGGACTAGGCGAGACCCAGTACTTC
CSVGGLGETQYF
>TRBD1|TRBV7-2|few|TRBJ2-7
TGTGCCAGCAGCTGGGGGACAGAGAGGCTTTCGCAGTACTTC
CASSWGTERLSQYF
>TRBD2|TRBV20-1|.|TRBJ2-3
TGCAGTGCTAGTACTAGCGGGAGGGCCGGGGGGACAGATACGCAGTATTTT
CSASTSGRAGGTDTQYF
>TRBD2|TRBV7-6|.|TRBJ2-1
TGTGCCAGCAGGGCTAGCGGGGGGGCCCGTGAGCAGTTCTTC
CASRASGGAREQFF
>.|TRBV6-5|few|TRBJ2-3
TGTGCCAGCAGTTACCAGGGCACAGATACGCAGTATTTT
CASSYQGTDTQYF
>TRBD1|TRBV28|.|TRBJ1-2
TGTGCCAGCAGTTTATCCCTGACAGGGGCGGGATATGGCTACACCTTC
CASSLSLTGAGYGYTF
>.|TRBV5-1|.|TRBJ1-4
TGCGCCAGCAGCGCCGGGGGGGTAACTAATGAAAAACTGTTTTTT
CASSAGGVTNEKLFF
>.|TRBV7-9|.|TRBJ1-3
TGTGCCAGCAGCTTAGTGGTGTCAGGAGGAAACACCATATATTTT
CASSLVVSGGNTIYF
>.|TRBV12-3/TRBV12-4|.|TRBJ1-1
TGTGCCAGCAGCCCCACAGGGAACACTGAAGCTTTCTTT
CASSPTGNTEAFF
>.|TRBV4-2|.|TRBJ1-2
TGTGCCAGCAGTAGCGGGGGGGGGAACATCTATGGCTACACCTTC
CASSSGGGNIYGYTF
>.|TRBV11-3|.|TRBJ1-6
TGTGCCAGCAGTACTATAAACAGGGTGGAGAATTCACCCCTCCACTTT
CASSTINRVENSPLHF
>.|TRBV5-4|once|TRBJ2-3
TGTGCCAGCAGCTTGGGGGAGGCGGGGCTGCGAAGCACAGATACGCAGTATTTT
CASSLGEAGLRSTDTQYF
>.|TRBV5-6|once|TRBJ2-7
TGTGCCAGCAGCTTGGCCCGGAGGGAGCAGTACTTC
CASSLARREQYF
>.|TRBV7-2|.|TRBJ1-5
TGTGCGAGCGAGCGGGGGCAGGGTCAGCCCCAGCATTTT
CASERGQGQPQHF
>.|TRBV20-1|.|TRBJ2-1
TGCAGTGCTAGTCCCCTAAGACGAGGGCAGAATGAGCAGTTCTTC
CSASPLRRGQNEQFF
>.|TRBV9|.|TRBJ1-2
TGTGCCAGCAGCGTCGGCGGGCATGGCTACACCTTC
CASSVGGHGYTF
>.|TRBV19|once|TRBJ2-7
TGTGCCAGTAGTATAGTTCGGGATTCCTACGAGCAGTACTTC
CASSIVRDSYEQYF
>TRBD1|TRBV6-5|.|TRBJ1-2
TGTGCCAGCATTGTAACCGGGACAGAGTTCTATGGCTACACCTTC
CASIVTGTEFYGYTF
>.|TRBV27|.|TRBJ1-2
TGTGCCAGCAGTTTGAGAGGGGGATTCTATGGCTACACCTTC
CASSLRGGFYGYTF
>.|TRBV29-1|.|TRBJ1-1
TGCAGCGTTGAAGGGCGGGGGAAAGAGGGTAGGAACACTGAAGCTTTCTTT
CSVEGRGKEGRNTEAFF
>.|TRBV9|once|TRBJ1-4
TGTGCCAGTTCTAAGGGGGTTCCTAATGAAAAACTGTTTTTT
CASSKGVPNEKLFF
>TRBD1|TRBV7-9|once|TRBJ2-1
TGTGCCAGCAGCGTAAACACAGGGGGTGAGCAGTTCTTC
CASSVNTGGEQFF
>TRBD1|TRBV18|.|TRBJ1-1
TGTGCCAGCCGCACGACAGGGGGTCGGGGCACTGAAGCTTTCTTT
CASRTTGGRGTEAFF
>TRBD1|TRBV2|.|TRBJ1-6
TGTGCCAGCAGTGCTCGACAGGGCCGTTCACCCCTCCACTTT
CASSARQGRSPLHF
>.|TRBV7-6|.|TRBJ2-2
TGTGCCAGCAGCTCAACTAGCAGGAACACCGGGGAGCTGTTTTTT
CASSSTSRNTGELFF
>TRBD1|TRBV3-1/TRBV3-2|.|TRBJ1-1
TGTGCCAGCAAGCTAACAGGGGGCCAGAACACTGAAGCTTTCTTT
CASKLTGGQNTEAFF
>.|TRBV5-6|.|TRBJ1-6
TGTGCCAGCAGCCCAGGACACTCCGCCTGGCCCCTCCACTTT
CASSPGHSAWPLHF